This T cell receptor beta chain was observed in a study of blood T cell repertoires in COVID-19. Study overall: From the United States, Italy and Spain came samples of acute and convalescent COVID-19. Nucleic acid was either cDNA or gDNA, and it came from T cells, B-cell-depleted T cells, or PBMCs.

Germline loops: CDR1 SGHVS, CDR2 FQNEAQ. This CDR3 is built from 17 residues. J gave up 5 bases and V 0 bases, and 12 bases lay outside the gene matches. Original handling: Amplifying reference gene primers gave estimates of nucleated cell counts. Using immunoSEQ multiplex PCR, the repertoire was profiled, and TCRdb retains in-frame clones only, with some absent. V, J and clone size derive from that table, while D and trimming were established from the DNA sequence. The table records under 200,000 clones, roughly nine tenths of them present only once. This receptor was obtained from a man aged 50-59 years with acute or convalescent COVID-19. The chain joins TRBV7-8 to TRBJ2-5; TRBD1 agrees at 7 bases. Sequencing was carried out using peripheral blood. For the CDR3, the DNA is TGTGCCAGCAGCTTAGCTTTCTCCGGGACAGTAAGGGAGACCCAGTACTTC. Translation gives CASSLAFSGTVRETQYF.